The rows below give T cell receptor beta chains drawn from one sample of a study of blood T cell repertoires in COVID-19. TCRdb's copy holds only in-frame clones and misses some; the assay was immunoSEQ multiplex PCR. Altogether 200,000 to 300,000 clones are present, 75% to 90% being singletons, with the ten largest covering around 7.8%. Sequencing was performed on peripheral blood. The receptors were sampled from a human donor in a cohort sampled during active COVID-19. The conserved cysteine and the conserved F or W are not part of the CDR3 here.

J gene: TRBJ2-5
V gene: TRBV7-2
CDR3 protein: ASSSSGTGVVETQY

J gene: TRBJ1-2
V gene: TRBV13
CDR3 protein: ASSPGTDYYGYT

J gene: TRBJ2-5
V gene: TRBV7-2
CDR3 protein: ASSPQGAGQETQY

J gene: TRBJ1-6
V gene: TRBV5-1
CDR3 protein: ASSLYSDSLGSPLH

J gene: TRBJ1-4
V gene: TRBV28
CDR3 protein: ASRGRWSDEKLF

J gene: TRBJ2-1
V gene: TRBV24-1
CDR3 protein: ATSPTGTSGRNEQF

J gene: TRBJ1-1
V gene: TRBV3-1/TRBV3-2
CDR3 protein: ASSRFRQGAEAF

J gene: TRBJ2-1
V gene: TRBV10-3
CDR3 protein: AIRNTRGGGEQF

J gene: TRBJ2-7
V gene: TRBV28
CDR3 protein: ASSSAGLGAHEQY

J gene: TRBJ2-1
V gene: TRBV9
CDR3 protein: ASSGPENEQF

J gene: TRBJ2-7
V gene: TRBV4-2
CDR3 protein: ASSQATSGSYEQY

J gene: TRBJ2-7
V gene: TRBV5-1
CDR3 protein: ASSRDRGDEQY

J gene: TRBJ1-1
V gene: TRBV5-3
CDR3 protein: ARSYRGSMNTEAF

J gene: TRBJ2-7
V gene: TRBV5-6
CDR3 protein: ASSRWGDTYEQY

J gene: TRBJ1-6
V gene: TRBV5-1
CDR3 protein: ASSPGTYNSPLH

J gene: TRBJ1-1
V gene: TRBV10-1
CDR3 protein: ASSAPGQGRTEAF

J gene: TRBJ1-2
V gene: TRBV28
CDR3 protein: ASSDAQGLRDGYT

J gene: TRBJ2-7
V gene: TRBV2
CDR3 protein: ASSETETSSKEQY

J gene: TRBJ2-7
V gene: TRBV7-2
CDR3 protein: ASSLRQTYEQY

J gene: TRBJ2-1
V gene: TRBV3-1/TRBV3-2
CDR3 protein: ASSLSGSPYNEQF

J gene: TRBJ2-3
V gene: TRBV11-2
CDR3 protein: ASSLDLGLPITDTQY

J gene: TRBJ1-6
V gene: TRBV19
CDR3 protein: ASSTTGKGNSPLH

J gene: TRBJ2-5
V gene: TRBV6-5
CDR3 protein: ASSKNRETQY

J gene: TRBJ1-5
V gene: TRBV25-1
CDR3 protein: ASSGQADQPQH

J gene: TRBJ2-7
V gene: TRBV28
CDR3 protein: ASSRPFRDRRNYEQY

J gene: TRBJ2-1
V gene: TRBV5-1
CDR3 protein: ASSLSSYNEQF

J gene: TRBJ2-7
V gene: TRBV7-2
CDR3 protein: ASSSGTSGGLYEQY

J gene: TRBJ2-3
V gene: TRBV2
CDR3 protein: ASRAQRSSTDTQY

J gene: TRBJ2-1
V gene: TRBV3-1/TRBV3-2
CDR3 protein: ASSQGPNRAEQF

J gene: TRBJ1-2
V gene: TRBV3-1/TRBV3-2
CDR3 protein: ASSPNTGSNYGYT

J gene: TRBJ1-1
V gene: TRBV19
CDR3 protein: ASSIVSSGGTEAF

J gene: TRBJ2-7
V gene: TRBV20-1
CDR3 protein: SASRGDEQY

J gene: TRBJ2-5
V gene: TRBV7-7
CDR3 protein: ASSPRVGETQY

J gene: TRBJ2-2
V gene: TRBV25-1
CDR3 protein: ASKRTGWQNGELF

J gene: TRBJ2-5
V gene: TRBV19
CDR3 protein: ASSVLAGLQETQY

J gene: TRBJ1-2
V gene: TRBV29-1
CDR3 protein: SVENQDRHDSGDYGYT

J gene: TRBJ1-4
V gene: TRBV15
CDR3 protein: ATSRLRDIEKLF

J gene: TRBJ2-5
V gene: TRBV6-6
CDR3 protein: ASVGSGGMETQY

J gene: TRBJ1-1
V gene: TRBV6-6
CDR3 protein: ASSQQRNTEAF

J gene: TRBJ2-5
V gene: TRBV18
CDR3 protein: ASSLPGLVRETQY

J gene: TRBJ2-1
V gene: TRBV27
CDR3 protein: ASSFGQGTAEQF

J gene: TRBJ1-2
V gene: TRBV6-6
CDR3 protein: ASSHPRTGVWGYT

J gene: TRBJ2-7
V gene: TRBV5-1
CDR3 protein: ASRHVTGDYEQY

J gene: TRBJ2-3
V gene: TRBV2
CDR3 protein: ASSEARGLAEAHPY

J gene: TRBJ2-1
V gene: TRBV19
CDR3 protein: ASSWGDYNEQF

J gene: TRBJ2-3
V gene: TRBV7-9
CDR3 protein: ASSVGLADTQY

J gene: TRBJ1-1
V gene: TRBV5-1
CDR3 protein: ASSLSGQGGSEAF

J gene: TRBJ2-7
V gene: TRBV6-5
CDR3 protein: ASRPTRDRVHEQY